The 2 T cell receptor beta chains presented below share a single source sample, sequenced in a study of blood T cell repertoires in COVID-19. Assay used: immunoSEQ multiplex PCR; TCRdb lists only in-frame clones, some missing. The table lists roughly 290,000 clones, approximately 85% of them singletons. Sample: PBMCs or T cells enriched from blood (not recorded which). The receptors derive from a woman aged 25 to 39 who had recovered from COVID-19.

V and J are TRBV10-1 and TRBJ2-7, with no clear D. The germline V and J ends were trimmed by 10 bases and 4 bases, with 14 bases remaining between them. This CDR3 is 12 amino acids long. CDR1 and CDR2 (germline): WNHNN, SYGVQD (reference sequence). The CDR3 here is CATPRLEYEQYF. CDR3 nucleotides: TGCGCCACCCCACGACTGGAGTACGAGCAGTACTTC.

The CDR3 DNA is TGTGCCAGCAGTGAATTACCGGGTAGGGGAGGCCTGCGGGCTTTCTTT. Its translation: CASSELPGRGGLRAFF. The chain joins TRBV6-1 to TRBJ1-1, with a tentative D call TRBD1 (5 bases). The germline V gene encodes CDR1 MNHNS and CDR2 SASEGT. This CDR3 comprises 16 residues. The V gene lost 2 bases and the J gene lost 11 bases, with 24 bases spanning the gap.